The present T cell receptor beta chain was sequenced within a study of T-cell memory formation after mild COVID-19. Study overall: Clustering of TCRs was largely donor specific. Study-wide results and limits: Whereas later expanders leaned CD4+, clones contracting day 15 to 85 showed a balanced CD4/CD8 makeup. Memory sampled before infection contained some responding clones, suggesting cross-reactive memory joined.

The TCR alpha and TCR beta cDNA libraries, bearing sample barcodes and UMIs, were generated by 5'RACE using constant-segment primers. TCRdb reprocessed the 5' RACE reads via MiXCR and lists one record per CDR3 protein. The sample lists 150,000 or so distinct CDR3 sequences, about 28% seen once, with around 12% in the top ten. In this sample, this clonotype turned up a few times. The antigen remains unidentified. V dropped 3 bases and J dropped 1 base, with 6 bases sitting between them. The germline V gene has CDR1 SQVTM and CDR2 ANQGSEA. The CDR3 contains 12 residues. The material sequenced was PBMCs or a T cell subset sorted from them (not recorded which). The chain recombines TRBV29-1 with TRBJ1-1, with a possible D match to TRBD1 (5 bases). This sequence was found in an adult woman who had mild COVID-19 (a few samples of this study predate the infection). Cell type and time point are not known. The CDR3 DNA is TGCAGCGTTGACGGGGGGAACACTGAAGCTTTCTTT. It encodes CSVDGGNTEAFF.